One sample yielded the 24 T cell receptor beta chains listed below, sequenced in a study of T cell repertoires in cytomegalovirus infection. MiXCR was run by TCRdb on the reads, yielding one entry per CDR3 protein. The sample records roughly 87,000 distinct CDR3 sequences, roughly 29% being singletons. No antigens are known for them. Source: CD8+ T cells from cultured PBMCs, taken from culture after CMV antigen stimulation. The receptor set was obtained from a human donor in good health (CMV status not recorded). Some clones in this sample may be carry-over from other donors' samples.

The chain carries TRBV11-3 and TRBJ2-7; the match to TRBD1 covers 9 bases. The CDR3 loop spans 14 amino acids. CDR1 SGHNT and CDR2 YENEEA come from the germline V gene. V was clipped by 1 base and J by 6 bases; unmatched bases: 4. CDR3 nucleotides: TGTGCCAGCAGCTTAGCACAGGGGGCGGGCGAGCAGTACTTC. Translation gives CASSLAQGAGEQYF.

This chain uses TRBV2 with TRBJ2-7; D is unresolved. The germline CDR1 and CDR2 sequences are SNHLY and FYNNEI. V was trimmed by 6 bases and J by 4 bases, leaving 16 bases between them. CDR3 length: 14 amino acids. Here the CDR3 reads CASSPNPSWYEQYF. The CDR3 DNA follows: TGTGCCAGCAGCCCTAATCCCAGCTGGTACGAGCAGTACTTC.

The chain carries TRBV12-3 or TRBV12-4 and TRBJ1-1, with D hard to call. The V and J ends lost 1 base and 0 bases respectively, with 9 bases between them. The CDR3 is 15 residues long. The CDR3 reads CASSLEWELNTEAFF. DNA of the CDR3: TGTGCCAGCAGTTTAGAGTGGGAGCTGAACACTGAAGCTTTCTTT.

The chain is built from TRBV6-6 and TRBJ2-2; D gene ambiguous. Germline V gene data show CDR1 as MNHNY and CDR2 as SVGAGI (reference sequence). With 1 base removed from V and 7 bases from J, the gap between germline ends came to 1 base. This CDR3 comprises 11 residues. The CDR3 region is CASSYFGELFF. The CDR3 DNA reads as TGTGCCAGCAGTTACTTCGGGGAGCTGTTTTTT.

The chain combines TRBV7-6 with TRBJ1-1; a possible D gene is TRBD1 (5 bases). Between the trimmed V and J ends, which lost 5 bases and 1 base, there was a span of 14 bases. The CDR3 has 15 residues. Germline assignment: CDR1 SGHVS and CDR2 FNYEAQ. CDR3 protein: CASSLDGHANTEAFF. The DNA for the CDR3 is TGTGCCAGCAGCCTTGACGGACACGCGAACACTGAAGCTTTCTTT.

This chain links TRBV7-8 with TRBJ2-7; D is uncertain. The CDR3 runs to 14 residues. Per the germline V gene, CDR1 is SGHVS and CDR2 is FQNEAQ. Trimming took 5 bases from V and 3 from J, leaving 14 bases between them. CDR3 loop: CASSARSDGYEQYF. CDR3 sequence (DNA): TGTGCCAGCAGCGCCCGGTCAGATGGCTACGAGCAGTACTTC.

The V call is TRBV6-5, the J call TRBJ1-1; D gene ambiguous. Germline lookup yields CDR1 MNHEY and CDR2 SVGAGI. V gave up 6 bases and J gave up 4 bases, with 12 bases separating them. The CDR3 length is 13 residues. The CDR3 region is CASRIREGTEAFF. The DNA for the CDR3 is TGTGCCAGCAGGATTAGGGAGGGCACTGAAGCTTTCTTT.

The chain has TRBV6-5 and TRBJ1-1; no firm D call. CDR3 length equals 14 residues. The germline V and J ends were trimmed by 0 bases and 4 bases, with 9 bases remaining between them. Germline V gene data show CDR1 as MNHEY and CDR2 as SVGAGI. CDR3 sequence reads: CASSYSQRSTEAFF. The CDR3 nucleotides read TGTGCCAGCAGTTACTCTCAGAGGAGCACTGAAGCTTTCTTT.

This clonotype was counted only a few times. The chain recombines TRBV28 with TRBJ1-6; 12 bases match TRBD1. Germline lookup yields CDR1 MDHEN and CDR2 SYDVKM. The junction had 10 bases not matched to a gene; V was cut back by 7 bases and J by 6 bases. CDR3 length: 17 residues. CDR3 sequence reads: CASIGYGTGGGNSPLHF. The CDR3 DNA reads TGTGCCAGCATCGGGTATGGGACAGGGGGCGGTAATTCACCCCTCCACTTT.

This clonotype was detected only a few times. This chain links TRBV4-1 with TRBJ2-7; D may match TRBD1 or TRBD2 (5 bases each). Trimming stripped 5 bases from V and 2 bases from J, with 13 bases between. Germline V gene data show CDR1 as MGHRA and CDR2 as YSYEKL. CDR3 size: 14 residues. The CDR3 nucleotides read TGCGCCAGCAGCATACGGGACGGTCCCTACGAGCAGTACTTC. Its protein product is CASSIRDGPYEQYF.

This clonotype was seen at least ten times. The rearrangement links TRBV19 to TRBJ2-4; 7 nucleotides align to TRBD2. The CDR3 spans 13 residues. The V and J ends lost 2 bases and 8 bases, in that order; junction bases with no gene match: 3. Germline V gene sequence: CDR1 LNHDA, CDR2 SQIVND (reference sequence). CDR3 sequence: CASSIQGGDIQYF. CDR3 bases: TGTGCCAGTAGTATACAGGGAGGGGACATTCAGTACTTC.

This clonotype was recorded a few times. The CDR3 nucleotides read TGTGCCAGCAGCCCCGGGGCAGGAGGGACCCAGTACTTC. Translation gives CASSPGAGGTQYF. The chain links TRBV7-9 to TRBJ2-5; D might be TRBD1 or TRBD2, each matching 5 bases. In germline, CDR1 is SEHNR, CDR2 FQNEAQ (reference sequence). V gave up 5 bases and J gave up 7 bases, with 14 bases separating them. The length of the CDR3 is 13 residues.

The table lists this clonotype with a count of one. This chain links TRBV5-6 with TRBJ1-4, with D unclear. Trimming left V 4 bases short and J 0 bases short, with 10 bases between. Germline-derived CDR1 and CDR2 are SGHDT and YYEEEE. This CDR3 is 15 amino acids long. This CDR3 is CASSAGAATNEKLFF. CDR3 in DNA: TGTGCCAGCAGCGCCGGAGCAGCAACTAATGAAAAACTGTTTTTT.

This chain connects TRBV20-1 to TRBJ2-1; 7 nucleotides agree with TRBD2. Germline lookup yields CDR1 DFQATT and CDR2 SNEGSKA (reference sequence). This CDR3 has 13 residues. Losses at the gene ends were 6 bases for V and 7 bases for J; bases not matched to a gene: 9. The CDR3: CSALWEGWNEQFF. The CDR3 DNA sequence: TGCAGTGCCCTCTGGGAGGGTTGGAATGAGCAGTTCTTC.

A few counts support this clonotype. The chain combines TRBV7-9 with TRBJ2-7; a possible D gene is TRBD1 (5 bases). Trimming took off 4 bases at V and 5 bases at J, with 15 bases between the two ends. Germline V CDR1 and CDR2: SEHNR, FQNEAQ (reference sequence). CDR3 size: 14 residues. The CDR3 loop reads CASSSPGRVDEQYF. The CDR3 coding sequence is TGTGCCAGCAGCTCCCCGGGCAGGGTCGACGAGCAGTACTTC.

The rearrangement joins TRBV4-1 to TRBJ1-2; D call uncertain. The ends were cut back, 0 bases at V and 8 bases at J, with 16 bases in the middle. There are 15 residues in the CDR3. The germline CDR1 and CDR2 sequences are MGHRA and YSYEKL. The chain's CDR3 is CASSQDPTGWVGYTF. In DNA, the CDR3 is TGCGCCAGCAGCCAAGATCCCACGGGATGGGTGGGCTACACCTTC.

The rearrangement links TRBV7-2 to TRBJ1-5; no clear D. Germline V lookup: CDR1 SGHTA, CDR2 FQGNSA. Trimming left V 3 bases short and J 3 bases short, with 12 bases between. The CDR3 has 15 residues. The CDR3 here is CASSFLDKPNQPQHF. The CDR3 nucleotides are TGTGCCAGCAGCTTCCTAGACAAACCCAATCAGCCCCAGCATTTT.

To note about this clonotype: With a much larger clone just one base away, this may be a read error. The rearrangement uses TRBV7-6 and TRBJ1-1, with D possibly being TRBD1 (5 bases). CDR1 and CDR2 (germline): SGHVS, FNYEAQ. The ends were cut back, 2 bases at V and 4 bases at J, with 20 bases in the middle. The CDR3 has 17 amino acids. The CDR3 region is CASSLLVMRRRGTEAFF. CDR3 in DNA: TGTGCCAGCAGCTTATTGGTAATGCGACGAAGGGGCACTGAAGCTTTCTTT.

The table lists this clonotype with a count of one. A much more abundant neighbour one base away suggests this may be a read error. J is TRBJ2-3 and V is TRBV12-3 or TRBV12-4; no firm D call. The CDR3 is 13 amino acids. CDR3 bases: TGTGTCAGCAGCCTAGGGTTCGCAGATACGCAGTATTTT. This codes for CVSSLGFADTQYF.

This clonotype was recorded at least ten times. The rearrangement joins TRBV12-3 or TRBV12-4 to TRBJ1-4, with 9 bases that match TRBD1. After removal of 1 base from V and 6 bases from J, the junction contained 0 bases not matched to a gene. The CDR3 sequence is 14 residues long. CDR3 DNA: TGTGCCAGCAGTTTAGGACAGGGGGATGAAAAACTGTTTTTT. Translated: CASSLGQGDEKLFF.

This clonotype was picked up a small number of times. The V call is TRBV9, the J call TRBJ2-7; D not resolved. Germline values: CDR1 SGDLS, CDR2 YYNGEE. This CDR3 comprises 14 residues. Trimming cost V 3 bases and J 0 bases, with 10 bases left between them. CDR3 nucleotides: TGTGCCAGCAGCGCCTCGTGGGCCTCCTACGAGCAGTACTTC. It yields the protein CASSASWASYEQYF.

The V and J genes are TRBV20-1 and TRBJ2-6; no clear D. In germline, CDR1 is DFQATT, CDR2 SNEGSKA (reference sequence). Trimming took 0 bases from V and 4 from J, leaving 10 bases between them. The CDR3 spans 15 residues. The CDR3 nucleotides are TGCAGTGCTAGAGATCGGTGGACCGGGGCCAACGTCCTGACTTTC. Residues: CSARDRWTGANVLTF.

A few counts support this clonotype. The gene calls are TRBV29-1 and TRBJ2-5; maybe TRBD2 (6 bases). The CDR3 is 12 amino acids. Trimming cost V 5 bases and J 1 base, with 8 bases left between them. Per germline, CDR1 SQVTM and CDR2 ANQGSEA. This chain's CDR3 is CSVRRGQETQYF. The CDR3 DNA sequence: TGCAGCGTTCGGCGGGGCCAAGAGACCCAGTACTTC.

This clonotype was counted only a few times. CDR3 DNA sequence: TGTGCCAGCAGCCCCCGCTCTCTAGCGGGGGGGGATTCCTACAATGAGCAGTTCTTC. Amino acids: CASSPRSLAGGDSYNEQFF. The chain links TRBV11-2 to TRBJ2-1, with 12 bases lining up with TRBD2. Per germline, CDR1 SGHAT and CDR2 FQNNGV. After removal of 5 bases from V and 1 base from J, the junction contained 12 bases not matched to a gene. This CDR3 spans 19 amino acids. The variable domain in full, completed from reference TRBV11-2 and TRBJ2-1, reads EAGVAQSPRYKIIEKRQSVAFWCNPISGHATLYWYQQILGQGPKLLIQFQNNGVVDDSQLPKDRFSAERLKGVDSTLKIQPAKLEDSAVYLCASSPRSLAGGDSYNEQFFGPGTRLTVL.